The clone carrying this T cell receptor (beta chain) has a handful of counts. Its antigen is not identified. These data are taken from a study of human T cells and chemical hapten exposure. Study details: Patients' scalps got diphenylcyclopropenone weekly throughout the approximately 24-week study. General study results and limits: Donors, who had alopecia, may show an immune response that differs from healthy people's.

One entry per CDR3 protein results from TCRdb running MiXCR on the RACE reads. This table holds about 39,000 distinct CDR3 sequences, roughly an eighth found once. The length of the CDR3 is 14 residues. V was pared by 5 bases and J by 7 bases, with 14 bases between. Time point specified: pre-sensitization, week 0. The treatment was: therapeutic diphenylcyclopropenone sensitization with weekly scalp DPC. Unfractionated whole blood was the source of the extracted total RNA. Sequenced material: whole blood, taken in connection with sensitization to the hapten diphenylcyclopropenone (DPC). The clonotype was recovered from a woman in her twenties or thirties with alopecia areata. Some clones in this sample may be carry-over from other donors' samples. The chain employs TRBV12-3 or TRBV12-4 and TRBJ1-4, with D possibly TRBD1 on 6 matching bases. DNA of the CDR3: TGTGCCAGCAGTCTACAGGGTAGGGGTGAAAAACTGTTTTTT. It specifies CASSLQGRGEKLFF.